This T cell receptor (beta chain) was identified in a study of cytomegalovirus exposure and HLA in healthy donors. Findings and caveats of the study: As confirmed in vitro, a few CMV-associated chains were specific for CMV antigens.

It was with 60 Vbeta and 13 Jbeta primers that the PCR ran. Profiling relied on immunoSEQ multiplex PCR, and the TCRdb table lists in-frame clones only, not all of them. The data contain about 160,000 clones, almost 85% of them singletons. This clone was observed once. Its antigen is not identified. From germline, CDR1 is LNHDA and CDR2 SQIVND (reference sequence). This CDR3 comprises 14 residues. The trim removed 1 base at V and 5 bases at J, leaving 2 bases unmatched. The sequence was obtained from a man between 25 and 39 years old in good health and CMV-seronegative. The source material was PBMCs. The chain links TRBV19 to TRBJ1-2, with 9 nucleotides matching TRBD1. The CDR3, as DNA: TGTGCCAGTAGTATAGGTGGGACAGGGTATGGCTACACCTTC. Protein sequence: CASSIGGTGYGYTF.